In this sample, the clone carrying this TCR beta chain turned up a few times. The time point was: newly diagnosed GD, antithyroid drugs for less than 3 months. There was RNA extracted from PBMCs, and the TCR library was made from it. The source of the sample is a study of regulatory T cells in long-lasting Graves disease. In germline, CDR1 is DFQATT, CDR2 SNEGSKA (reference sequence). V shed 6 bases and J shed 0 bases, with 6 bases lying between them. CDR3 size: 12 residues. Libraries of TCR beta came from iRepertoire HTBI primers plus Arm-PCR of CDR3 regions. MiXCR, applied by TCRdb to the multiplex PCR reads, yields one record per CDR3 protein. The table has 400,000 to 650,000 distinct CDR3 sequences, about 16% seen once; the top ten hold 20% to 30%. This sample was shared with a second study, whose subject was T cells in Graves' hyperthyroidism and ophthalmopathy.

The sequence was collected from a woman between 40 and 65 years old with Graves disease. The chain joins TRBV20-1 to TRBJ1-5, with D hard to call. This material consisted of peripheral blood mononuclear cells (PBMCs), taken at new diagnosis, from a patient treated with antithyroid drugs. CDR3 in amino acids: CSAGASNQPQHF. The CDR3 coding sequence is TGCAGTGCCGGAGCTAGCAATCAGCCCCAGCATTTT.